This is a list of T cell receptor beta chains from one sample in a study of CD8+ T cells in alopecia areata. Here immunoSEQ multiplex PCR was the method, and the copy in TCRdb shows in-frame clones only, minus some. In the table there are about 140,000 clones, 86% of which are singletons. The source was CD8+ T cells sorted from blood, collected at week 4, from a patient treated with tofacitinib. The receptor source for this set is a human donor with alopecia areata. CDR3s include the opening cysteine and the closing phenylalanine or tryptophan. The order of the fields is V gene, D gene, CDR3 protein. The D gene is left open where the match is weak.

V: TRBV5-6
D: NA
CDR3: CASTPGGSALYTF

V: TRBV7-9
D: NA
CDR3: CASSLVGTGGTTGELFF

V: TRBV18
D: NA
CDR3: CASLISYEQYF

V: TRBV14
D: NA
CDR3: CASSQVYDEQYF

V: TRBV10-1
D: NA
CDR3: CASSKTSYNEQFF

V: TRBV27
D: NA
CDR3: CASSVSASYEQYF

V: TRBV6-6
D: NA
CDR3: CASTQGYEQYF

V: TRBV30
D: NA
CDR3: CAWSVPRSNTEAFF

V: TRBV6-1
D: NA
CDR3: CASSGAEWTF

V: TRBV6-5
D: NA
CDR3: CASSYSRATEAFF

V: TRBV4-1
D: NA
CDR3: CASSQGEAEGYEQYF

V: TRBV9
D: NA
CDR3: CASSPGTSAIEQFF

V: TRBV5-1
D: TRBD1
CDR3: CASSWDSSYEQYF

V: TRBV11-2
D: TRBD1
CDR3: CASSIGTGSGYTF

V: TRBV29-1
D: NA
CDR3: CSVEDLAINTDTQYF

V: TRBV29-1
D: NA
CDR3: CSVELWTDKNTGELFF

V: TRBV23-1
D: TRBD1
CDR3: CASSQSKVPTKTGDHF